The 3 T cell receptor beta chains reported below all come from one sample, sequenced in a study of OX40 agonist ivuxolimab in advanced cancers. The assay was immunoSEQ multiplex PCR, and TCRdb's table has in-frame clones only and misses some. The repertoire holds 50,000 or so clones, approximately 92% seen once, with approximately 25% in the top ten. Material: CD4+ or CD8+ T cells sorted from blood, obtained in a trial of the OX40 agonist ivuxolimab. These receptors were obtained from an adult with an advanced solid tumor such as melanoma, head and neck, liver or kidney cancer.

The chain's CDR3 is CASSLMVKGYNSPLHF. For the CDR3, the DNA is TGTGCCAGCAGCTTAATGGTCAAGGGGTATAATTCACCCCTCCACTTT. The chain has TRBV7-6 and TRBJ1-6, with D perhaps TRBD1 (5 bases). This CDR3 has 16 residues. Deletions cut 2 bases from V and 4 bases from J, with 12 bases between. The germline V gene has CDR1 SGHVS and CDR2 FNYEAQ.

This clone was counted a single time. The gene calls are TRBV9 and TRBJ2-7; 8 bases align to TRBD1. This CDR3 is 15 amino acids long. Germline values: CDR1 SGDLS, CDR2 YYNGEE. The junction had 6 bases not matched to a gene; V was cut back by 3 bases and J by 1 base. The CDR3 DNA sequence: TGTGCCAGCAGCGATGGGACAGGCGCTTCCTACGAGCAGTACTTC. Residues: CASSDGTGASYEQYF.

The CDR3 bases are TGTGCCAGCACCCCTCCCGAGGACACTGAAGCTTTCTTT. Amino acid sequence: CASTPPEDTEAFF. The J gene is TRBJ1-1, the V gene TRBV28; D call uncertain. V was trimmed by 7 bases and J by 3 bases, leaving 12 bases between them. This CDR3 is 13 amino acids long. CDR1 is MDHEN and CDR2 is SYDVKM in the germline V gene.